These 29 T cell receptor beta chains share one sample of origin, sequenced in a study of blood T cells in healthy people across ages. Alongside a J-beta primer mix, a sample-barcoded 5' primer served in a second PCR lasting about 7 to 11 cycles. MiXCR was run by TCRdb on the 5' RACE reads, yielding one entry per CDR3 protein. The sample has fewer than 650,000 distinct CDR3 sequences, roughly a quarter seen once. These records were also assigned to another study, of T cells of mothers and their children.

Specimen: blood. Receptor source: a boy under 10 years old in good health.

This clonotype was observed a few times. CDR3 nucleotides: TGCAGCGTTGTTGGCAGCCGTGGCGGGGCCAACGTCCTGACTTTC. Translation: CSVVGSRGGANVLTF. The chain employs TRBV29-1 and TRBJ2-6; D gene unclear. This CDR3 comprises 15 residues. From germline, CDR1 is SQVTM and CDR2 ANQGSEA. Trimming cost V 4 bases and J 4 bases, with 14 bases left between them.

The CDR3 DNA reads TGTGCCAGCAGCTCCGGGACTGTTGTCACCGGGGAGCTGTTTTTT. Translation gives CASSSGTVVTGELFF. The V gene is TRBV13, the J gene TRBJ2-2, with a tentative D call TRBD2 (6 bases). CDR1 and CDR2 (germline): PRHDT, FYEKMQ (reference sequence). CDR3 size: 15 residues. Trimming stripped 4 bases from V and 4 bases from J, with 13 bases between.

The table lists this clonotype with many counts. The V gene is TRBV18, the J gene TRBJ2-1, with TRBD2 matching over 9 bases. Germline CDR1 reads KGHSH; CDR2 reads LQKENI. The CDR3 runs to 15 residues. V trimming: 2 bases; J trimming: 3 bases; junction bases outside the gene matches: 2. CDR3 in amino acids: CASSPSSGDYNEQFF. The CDR3 coding sequence is TGTGCCAGCTCACCATCTAGCGGGGACTACAATGAGCAGTTCTTC.

As DNA, the CDR3 is TGCAGCGTTGAAGAGGACAGGGGAAATGGCTACACCTTC. This translates into CSVEEDRGNGYTF. This chain connects TRBV29-1 to TRBJ1-2; the match to TRBD1 covers 9 bases. There are 13 residues in the CDR3. Germline trimming cut 0 bases from V and 6 bases from J; bases unmatched to any gene: 2. CDR1 and CDR2 from the germline V gene are SQVTM and ANQGSEA.

The CDR3 is CASSTRTSGGYNEQFF. In nucleotides, the CDR3 is TGTGCCAGCAGCACTCGGACTAGCGGGGGCTACAATGAGCAGTTCTTC. This chain links TRBV5-5 with TRBJ2-1; TRBD2 agrees at 13 bases. The trim removed 4 bases at V and 3 bases at J, leaving 4 bases unmatched. From germline, CDR1 is SGHKS and CDR2 YYEKEE (reference sequence). CDR3 size: 16 residues.

This clonotype was counted once. The chain carries TRBV2 and TRBJ1-2, with no clear D. Per the germline V gene, CDR1 is SNHLY and CDR2 is FYNNEI. V was shortened by 6 bases and J by 8 bases, with 10 bases between the two germline ends. This CDR3 has 11 residues. DNA of the CDR3: TGTGCCAGCAGAGAGTCGGGCGGCTACACCTTC. Amino acid sequence: CASRESGGYTF.

This clonotype was seen a handful of times. CDR3 bases: TGTGCCATCAGTGAGGGGGGGGATGGCAATCAGCCCCAGCATTTT. The encoded protein is CAISEGGDGNQPQHF. The chain carries TRBV10-3 and TRBJ1-5; possible D gene TRBD1, 5 bases. The CDR3 runs to 15 residues. Trimming shortened V by 2 bases and J by 2 bases, and 10 bases separated the two germline ends. Looked up from germline, CDR1 is ENHRY and CDR2 is SYGVKD.

The gene calls are TRBV7-9 and TRBJ2-5, with D perhaps matching TRBD2 (6 bases). Trimming removed 5 bases from V and 0 bases from J, with 13 bases in between. The germline V gene has CDR1 SEHNR and CDR2 FQNEAQ (reference sequence). The length of the CDR3 is 15 residues. The CDR3 reads CASSGGTLYQETQYF. CDR3 coding DNA: TGTGCCAGCAGCGGAGGGACTCTTTACCAAGAGACCCAGTACTTC.

The V call is TRBV7-8, the J call TRBJ2-3; 9 bases map to TRBD1. V gave up 1 base and J gave up 6 bases; unmatched junction bases: 8. The CDR3 sequence is 16 residues long. The V gene's germline CDR1 is SGHVS and CDR2 FQNEAQ. The CDR3 reads CASSLEGQGYLDTQYF. In DNA, the CDR3 is TGTGCCAGCAGCTTAGAGGGACAGGGTTATCTGGATACGCAGTATTTT.

As concerns this clonotype: The CDR3 ends on some other residue instead of the conserved phenylalanine or tryptophan, so this is likely a read error. It is unclear where the CDR3 begins or ends on the DNA, so no DNA is shown, and the CDR3 is as TCRdb lists it. V and J are TRBV7-9 and TRBJ2-4; the D call TRBD1 from the table was never checked on the DNA. Inclusive of both ends, the CDR3 amounts to 15 amino acids. Germline CDR1 is SEHNR and CDR2 is FQNEAQ (reference sequence). The CDR3: CASSLGQGAKNIQWK.

This clonotype occurred a few times. The chain is built from TRBV9 and TRBJ2-5; D gene ambiguous. Germline V gives CDR1 SGDLS, CDR2 YYNGEE. The CDR3 extends over 16 amino acids. Trimming took off 0 bases at V and 1 base at J, with 13 bases between the two ends. CDR3 nucleotides: TGTGCCAGCAGCGTAGGCGAAGGGCTTCTCCAAGAGACCCAGTACTTC. This encodes CASSVGEGLLQETQYF.

This clonotype turned up a few times. The V call is TRBV29-1, the J call TRBJ2-6; no reliable D call. V lost 6 bases, J lost 0 bases, and 9 bases lay in between. The CDR3 is 14 residues long. Germline V gene data show CDR1 as SQVTM and CDR2 as ANQGSEA. In nucleotides, the CDR3 is TGCAGCGTCGGTGACCTCTCTGGGGCCAACGTCCTGACTTTC. This translates into CSVGDLSGANVLTF.

This clonotype occurred a few times. The chain couples TRBV6-6 to TRBJ2-3, with D hard to call. The CDR3 contains 12 residues. In germline, CDR1 is MNHNY, CDR2 SVGAGI (reference sequence). Trimming pared 4 bases from V and 8 bases from J, leaving 10 bases between. The CDR3 region is CASSSPLGTQYF. In nucleotides, the CDR3 is TGTGCCAGCAGTTCCCCCCTTGGTACGCAGTATTTT.

The chain has TRBV2 and TRBJ2-1; the match to TRBD2 covers 16 bases. This CDR3 spans 15 amino acids. The V segment lost 6 bases and the J segment 13 bases; nucleotides outside the gene matches: 9. Germline assignment: CDR1 SNHLY and CDR2 FYNNEI. This CDR3 reads CASRPGTSGRAYQFF. CDR3 DNA sequence: TGTGCCAGCAGGCCCGGGACTAGCGGGAGGGCCTACCAGTTCTTC.

The table lists this clonotype with a few counts. The chain combines TRBV6-5 with TRBJ2-3, with 8 bases that match TRBD2. Germline assignment: CDR1 MNHEY and CDR2 SVGAGI. The CDR3 contains 18 residues. Losses at the gene ends were 0 bases for V and 0 bases for J; bases not matched to a gene: 8. In DNA, the CDR3 is TGTGCCAGCAGTTACTCGCCGGGGGGGCCGAGTAGCACAGATACGCAGTATTTT. This translates into CASSYSPGGPSSTDTQYF.

This clonotype has a handful of counts. J is TRBJ1-2 and V is TRBV6-5, with D maybe TRBD1 (5 bases). Between the trimmed V and J ends, which lost 8 bases and 4 bases, there was a span of 17 bases. Germline values: CDR1 MNHEY, CDR2 SVGAGI. This CDR3 has 14 amino acids. CDR3 sequence: CASRPGRKSYGYTF. The CDR3 nucleotides are TGTGCCAGCCGTCCAGGGCGAAAAAGCTATGGCTACACCTTC.

This clonotype was counted between two and nine times. The J gene is TRBJ2-7, the V gene TRBV30; 9 bases are shared with TRBD1. V gave up 8 bases and J gave up 5 bases; unmatched junction bases: 10. From germline, CDR1 is GTSNPN and CDR2 SVGIG (reference sequence). CDR3 length equals 13 residues. CDR3 sequence reads: CARAGTGSHEQYF. CDR3 DNA sequence: TGTGCCCGGGCTGGGACAGGGTCGCACGAGCAGTACTTC.

CDR3 sequence: CASSPWHSGANVLTF. The CDR3 DNA reads TGCGCCAGCAGCCCATGGCACTCTGGGGCCAACGTCCTGACTTTC. The chain combines TRBV4-3 with TRBJ2-6; D remains ambiguous. Germline-derived CDR1 and CDR2 are LGHNA and YSLEER. This CDR3 comprises 15 residues. Trimming removed 4 bases from V and 0 bases from J, with 7 bases in between.

The chain couples TRBV29-1 to TRBJ1-1; a weak D match, TRBD1 (6 bases). Germline CDR1 SQVTM, CDR2 ANQGSEA. The V end lost 4 bases, the J end lost 5 bases, and 11 bases lay between the germline ends. The CDR3 length is 12 residues. CDR3 amino acids: CSVVGGWTEAFF. In nucleotides, the CDR3 is TGCAGCGTTGTTGGGGGCTGGACTGAAGCTTTCTTT.

The CDR3 sequence is CASGLGLVYNEQFF. CDR3 sequence (DNA): TGTGCCAGCGGCTTAGGACTGGTCTACAATGAGCAGTTCTTC. The genes are TRBV27 and TRBJ2-1; a possible D gene is TRBD2 (5 bases). CDR3 length: 14 amino acids. V dropped 8 bases and J dropped 3 bases, with 14 bases sitting between them. Germline V lookup: CDR1 MNHEY, CDR2 SMNVEV (reference sequence).

The J gene is TRBJ2-5, the V gene TRBV2; the D gene could be TRBD1 or TRBD2 (6 bases each). Near its end, the DNA agrees better with TRBJ2-7, so the J call may be wrong. CDR3 size: 14 residues. Looked up from germline, CDR1 is SNHLY and CDR2 is FYNNEI. The CDR3 here is CASSGGATSYEQYF. The CDR3 DNA reads TGTGCCAGCAGTGGGGGGGCCACCTCCTACGAGCAGTACTTC.

This clonotype was seen a handful of times. This chain links TRBV30 with TRBJ1-2; 8 bases align to TRBD1. This CDR3 has 15 amino acids. Germline V gene lookup returns CDR1 GTSNPN and CDR2 SVGIG (reference sequence). J lost 7 bases, V lost 3 bases, and 13 bases had no gene match. CDR3 amino acids: CAWRGPSTGVGGYTF. CDR3 DNA sequence: TGTGCCTGGAGGGGGCCCTCGACAGGGGTCGGTGGCTACACCTTC.

About this clonotype: Compared with germline, one end of the junction differs, possibly owing to a read error. The chain has TRBV9 and TRBJ2-6, with 7 bases matching TRBD1. This CDR3 has 16 residues. Germline CDR1 is SGDLS and CDR2 is YYNGEE. This chain's CDR3 is CASSVEGASGANVLTF. CDR3 bases: TGTGCCAGTAGCGTAGAGGGGGCGTCGGGGGCCAACGTCCTGACTTTC.

The V and J genes are TRBV24-1 and TRBJ1-2; D is uncertain. V gave up 2 bases and J gave up 4 bases, with 10 bases separating them. The CDR3 runs 14 residues. Germline-derived CDR1 and CDR2 are KGHDR and SFDVKD. CDR3: CATSDSGIFYGYTF. CDR3 DNA sequence: TGTGCCACCAGTGATTCCGGGATCTTCTATGGCTACACCTTC.

This clonotype occurred a few times. This chain joins TRBV6-6 and TRBJ2-7; perhaps TRBD1 as D (6 bases). The ends were cut back, 6 bases at V and 2 bases at J, with 20 bases in the middle. This CDR3 contains 16 residues. Germline V CDR1 and CDR2: MNHNY, SVGAGI (reference sequence). CDR3 loop: CASSHPPRGAAYEQYF. DNA for the CDR3: TGTGCCAGCAGCCACCCTCCCAGGGGAGCAGCCTACGAGCAGTACTTC.

V is TRBV3-1 and J is TRBJ2-2; D not resolved. Germline CDR1 and CDR2: LGHDT and YNNKEL (reference sequence). V was cut by 3 bases and J by 5 bases, with 4 bases left in between. The length of the CDR3 is 12 residues. The CDR3 nucleotides are TGTGCCAGCAGCCATGAAACCGGGGAGCTGTTTTTT. Translated, it gives CASSHETGELFF. The full variable domain, its missing parts supplied by reference TRBV3-1 and TRBJ2-2, is DTAVSQTPKYLVTQMGNDKSIKCEQNLGHDTMYWYKQDSKKFLKIMFSYNNKELIINETVPNRFSPKSPDKAHLNLHINSLELGDSAVYFCASSHETGELFFGEGSRLTVL.

V gene TRBV5-1 combines with J gene TRBJ1-2; D is possibly TRBD1 (5 bases). Trimming removed 2 bases from V and 3 bases from J, with 17 bases in between. Germline CDR1 SGHRS, CDR2 YFSETQ. The CDR3 is made up of 16 amino acids. CDR3 DNA sequence: TGCGCCAGCAGCTTCGGCCCCCAGGGTGGCGACTATGGCTACACCTTC. This sequence encodes CASSFGPQGGDYGYTF.

This clonotype was detected a few times. The chain is built from TRBV21-1 and TRBJ1-2. TRBV21-1 corresponds to a pseudogene. This CDR3 contains 11 residues. CDR3 amino acids: CASSKDYGYTF. The CDR3 DNA follows: TGTGCCAGCAGCAAAGACTATGGCTACACCTTC.

The V gene is TRBV12-3 or TRBV12-4, the J gene TRBJ2-4; maybe TRBD1 (6 bases). V lost 6 bases and J lost 0, with 18 bases in between. CDR3 length: 17 amino acids. As DNA, the CDR3 is TGTGCCAGCAGCATATTGGGGGACACCCTAGCCAAAAACATTCAGTACTTC. This encodes CASSILGDTLAKNIQYF.